A selection of T cell receptor beta chains follows, all from one sample in a study of blood T cell repertoires in COVID-19. Assay used: immunoSEQ multiplex PCR; TCRdb lists only in-frame clones, some missing. The sample lists 100,000 to 150,000 clones; around nine tenths were seen once. The sequenced sample consisted of peripheral blood. Receptors were obtained from a human donor in a cohort sampled during active COVID-19. Each CDR3 is given with its conserved first and last residue. The D gene is left open where the match is weak. Rows give clone size only sometimes, using once, few, many, or a class for an expanded clone.

clone_size: NA
j_call: TRBJ2-2
d_call: NA
v_call: TRBV4-1
cdr3_nt: TGCGCCAGCAGCCAAGTGGGAGCACACGGGGAGCTGTTTTTT
cdr3_aa: CASSQVGAHGELFF

clone_size: NA
j_call: TRBJ1-5
d_call: TRBD1
v_call: TRBV28
cdr3_nt: TGTGCCAGCAGTTTACTAACAGGGGGCGATCAGCCCCAGCATTTT
cdr3_aa: CASSLLTGGDQPQHF

clone_size: NA
j_call: TRBJ2-7
d_call: NA
v_call: TRBV19
cdr3_nt: TGTGCCAGTAGTCGAGCAGGCGGGACCTACGAGCAGTACTTC
cdr3_aa: CASSRAGGTYEQYF

clone_size: NA
j_call: TRBJ2-1
d_call: NA
v_call: TRBV6-4
cdr3_nt: TGTGCCAGCAGTGAGTTGATCGGACAGATTGAGCAGTTCTTC
cdr3_aa: CASSELIGQIEQFF

clone_size: NA
j_call: TRBJ2-2
d_call: NA
v_call: TRBV27
cdr3_nt: TGTGCCAGCAGCGGTAGCAACACCGGGGAGCTGTTTTTT
cdr3_aa: CASSGSNTGELFF

clone_size: NA
j_call: TRBJ1-5
d_call: NA
v_call: TRBV6-1
cdr3_nt: TGTGCCAGCAGTGCTAGGCAGGAGGATTATAGCAATCAGCCCCAGCATTTT
cdr3_aa: CASSARQEDYSNQPQHF

clone_size: NA
j_call: TRBJ2-7
d_call: TRBD1
v_call: TRBV18
cdr3_nt: TGTGCCAGCTCAGGGACAGGAGCCTACGAGCAGTACTTC
cdr3_aa: CASSGTGAYEQYF

clone_size: NA
j_call: TRBJ1-2
d_call: NA
v_call: TRBV25-1
cdr3_nt: TGTGCCAGCAGTCTGGCCGGGACGGGACTCTATGGCTACACCTTC
cdr3_aa: CASSLAGTGLYGYTF

clone_size: NA
j_call: TRBJ2-1
d_call: TRBD2
v_call: TRBV7-3
cdr3_nt: TGTGCCAGCAGCTTAAAAGTTCCGTGGGAGGGACTAGTGGGAGGGAGGGACTACAATGAGCAGTTCTTC
cdr3_aa: CASSLKVPWEGLVGGRDYNEQFF

clone_size: NA
j_call: TRBJ2-5
d_call: NA
v_call: TRBV5-1
cdr3_nt: TGCGCCAGCAGCAGGGGTGGGGAAGAGACCCAGTACTTC
cdr3_aa: CASSRGGEETQYF

clone_size: NA
j_call: TRBJ2-7
d_call: TRBD2
v_call: TRBV6-5
cdr3_nt: TGTGCCAGCAGTTTGGGGACTAGCGGGATCGCCTACGAGCAGTACTTC
cdr3_aa: CASSLGTSGIAYEQYF

clone_size: NA
j_call: TRBJ2-6
d_call: NA
v_call: TRBV19
cdr3_nt: TGTGCCAGTACCGCACAGACAGGCTCTGGGGCCAACGTCCTGACTTTC
cdr3_aa: CASTAQTGSGANVLTF

clone_size: NA
j_call: TRBJ1-4
d_call: NA
v_call: TRBV5-1
cdr3_nt: TGCGCCAGCAGCTTGGATATTCGGGCAACTAATGAAAAACTGTTTTTT
cdr3_aa: CASSLDIRATNEKLFF

clone_size: few
j_call: TRBJ1-1
d_call: TRBD1
v_call: TRBV5-1
cdr3_nt: TGCGCCAGCAGCTCAACGGGACAGGGGACTGAAGCTTTCTTT
cdr3_aa: CASSSTGQGTEAFF

clone_size: NA
j_call: TRBJ1-2
d_call: NA
v_call: TRBV19
cdr3_nt: TGTGCCAGTAGCGTGGACAGAGATGGCTACACCTTC
cdr3_aa: CASSVDRDGYTF

clone_size: NA
j_call: TRBJ2-5
d_call: NA
v_call: TRBV14
cdr3_nt: TGTGCCAGCAGCCTCAGGGGAGCGGAGACCCAGTACTTC
cdr3_aa: CASSLRGAETQYF

clone_size: NA
j_call: TRBJ2-1
d_call: TRBD2
v_call: TRBV5-6
cdr3_nt: TGTGCCAGCAGCACGGGACTAGAGGTTGAGCAGTTCTTC
cdr3_aa: CASSTGLEVEQFF

clone_size: NA
j_call: TRBJ1-4
d_call: TRBD1
v_call: TRBV10-3
cdr3_nt: TGTGCCATCACGGGACAGATCAATGAAAAACTGTTTTTT
cdr3_aa: CAITGQINEKLFF

clone_size: once
j_call: TRBJ1-6
d_call: NA
v_call: TRBV5-5
cdr3_nt: TGTGCCAGCAGCTTCGGGGGATACAATTCACCCCTCCACTTT
cdr3_aa: CASSFGGYNSPLHF

clone_size: once
j_call: TRBJ2-7
d_call: NA
v_call: TRBV30
cdr3_nt: TGTGCCTGGAGTCTCCTAGGACTGGGTCGCGAGCAGTACTTC
cdr3_aa: CAWSLLGLGREQYF

clone_size: few
j_call: TRBJ2-7
d_call: NA
v_call: TRBV7-2
cdr3_nt: TGTGCCAGCAGCTTAGTCGCGGGCCTGCCTAGCTCCTACGAGCAGTACTTC
cdr3_aa: CASSLVAGLPSSYEQYF

clone_size: NA
j_call: TRBJ2-2
d_call: TRBD2
v_call: TRBV19
cdr3_nt: TGTGCCAGTAGTATGGGCAGCGGGAGATCGTTCGGGACCGGGGAGCTGTTTTTT
cdr3_aa: CASSMGSGRSFGTGELFF

clone_size: NA
j_call: TRBJ2-1
d_call: TRBD2
v_call: TRBV2
cdr3_nt: TGTGCCAGCCTCGGGATAGCGGGGGGGCCCGTCGATGAGCAGTTCTTC
cdr3_aa: CASLGIAGGPVDEQFF

clone_size: NA
j_call: TRBJ2-1
d_call: TRBD2
v_call: TRBV5-1
cdr3_nt: TGCGCCAGCAGCACTCTAGCGGGAGGGCCAAGGAATGAGCAGTTCTTC
cdr3_aa: CASSTLAGGPRNEQFF

clone_size: NA
j_call: TRBJ2-7
d_call: NA
v_call: TRBV6-5
cdr3_nt: TGTGCCAGCAGAAAACAGCCGTACACCGAGCAGTACTTC
cdr3_aa: CASRKQPYTEQYF

clone_size: few
j_call: TRBJ2-5
d_call: TRBD1
v_call: TRBV28
cdr3_nt: TGTGCCAGCAGTAGGCAGGGGGAAAGGGGAGAGACCCAGTACTTC
cdr3_aa: CASSRQGERGETQYF

clone_size: once
j_call: TRBJ2-7
d_call: TRBD1
v_call: TRBV10-3
cdr3_nt: TGTGCCATCAGCTTACAGGGGCGGTACGAGCAGTACTTC
cdr3_aa: CAISLQGRYEQYF

clone_size: few
j_call: TRBJ2-7
d_call: TRBD2
v_call: TRBV7-9
cdr3_nt: TGTGCCAGCAGCATAGCGGGAGGAAAATACGAGCAGTACTTC
cdr3_aa: CASSIAGGKYEQYF

clone_size: NA
j_call: TRBJ2-1
d_call: TRBD2
v_call: TRBV24-1
cdr3_nt: TGTGCCACCAGTGATACCGGGACTAGCGGGTTATACAATGAGCAGTTCTTC
cdr3_aa: CATSDTGTSGLYNEQFF

clone_size: NA
j_call: TRBJ1-4
d_call: TRBD1
v_call: TRBV11-2
cdr3_nt: TGTGCCAGCAGCCCGGCCGGGACAGGAGGTGAAAAACTGTTTTTT
cdr3_aa: CASSPAGTGGEKLFF

clone_size: NA
j_call: TRBJ2-1
d_call: NA
v_call: TRBV19
cdr3_nt: TGTGCCAGTACGACGGGATCCAATGAGCAGTTCTTC
cdr3_aa: CASTTGSNEQFF

clone_size: NA
j_call: TRBJ2-5
d_call: TRBD2
v_call: TRBV5-4
cdr3_nt: TGTGCCAGCAGCTTTGGGACTAGTTCAGAGACCCAGTACTTC
cdr3_aa: CASSFGTSSETQYF

clone_size: NA
j_call: TRBJ2-1
d_call: NA
v_call: TRBV25-1
cdr3_nt: TGTGCCAGCAGTGGTTCACAGGGCGCCTACAATGAGCAGTTCTTC
cdr3_aa: CASSGSQGAYNEQFF

clone_size: NA
j_call: TRBJ2-1
d_call: TRBD2
v_call: TRBV18
cdr3_nt: TGTGCCAGCTCACCCTTAGCGGGGGGTATCTCCTACAATGAGCAGTTCTTC
cdr3_aa: CASSPLAGGISYNEQFF

clone_size: NA
j_call: TRBJ2-7
d_call: TRBD2
v_call: TRBV15
cdr3_nt: TGTGCCACCAGCCCGAGCGGGAGGGCGGGCGAGCAGTACTTC
cdr3_aa: CATSPSGRAGEQYF

clone_size: few
j_call: TRBJ1-2
d_call: NA
v_call: TRBV28
cdr3_nt: TGTGCCAGCAGTTTACCGGCTAACTATGGCTACACCTTC
cdr3_aa: CASSLPANYGYTF